This TCR beta chain was sequenced during a study of control samples from healthy donors and cancer patients. TCRdb keeps only in-frame clones here, not all; method: immunoSEQ multiplex PCR. The table includes 130,000 to 150,000 clones, more than 85% detected once. The CDR3 covers 17 residues. The rearrangement joins TRBV21-1 to TRBJ2-7; no DNA check was done on the table's D call, TRBD2. TRBV21-1 is assigned pseudogene status. This clonotype was sampled from a man aged 25 to 40 in good health. The sample consisted of blood. DNA for the CDR3: TGTGCCAGCAGCAAAGGGACTAGCGGCATATACTCCTACGAGCAGTACTTC. Translation: CASSKGTSGIYSYEQYF.